The 4 T cell receptor beta chains given below trace back to one sample, sequenced in a study of shared clonotypes between healthy human individuals. Positive CCR7 selection of CD45RO-negative cells yielded the naive CD8 cells, and terminally differentiated effector memory CD45RA+ cells were excluded. The assay was immunoSEQ multiplex PCR, and TCRdb's table has in-frame clones only and misses some. Among millions of clones, about 95% were seen once, and the ten largest hold around 1.1%. The specimen was naive CD8+ T cells sorted from blood. The receptors were gathered from a man aged 18 to 29 in good health.

The rearrangement links TRBV7-9 to TRBJ1-1; weak D call: TRBD1 (6 bases). V was trimmed by 5 bases and J by 3 bases, leaving 13 bases between them. Germline CDR1 is SEHNR and CDR2 is FQNEAQ (reference sequence). There are 14 residues in the CDR3. The CDR3 is CASSPVYRDTEAFF. The DNA for the CDR3 is TGTGCCAGCAGCCCCGTTTACAGGGACACTGAAGCTTTCTTT.

Here the CDR3 reads CASSLVGVSGVKDTQYF. For the CDR3, the DNA is TGTGCCAGCAGTTTAGTTGGCGTTAGCGGGGTCAAGGATACGCAGTATTTT. The chain has TRBV27 and TRBJ2-3, with 8 bases lining up with TRBD2. The CDR3 is 17 amino acids. V shed 2 bases, J shed 6 bases, and the junction held 13 bases outside the gene matches. Per the germline V gene, CDR1 is MNHEY and CDR2 is SMNVEV (reference sequence).

This clone was counted a single time. Given a far larger clone just one base away, this is likely a sequencing read error. The chain is built from TRBV11-2 and TRBJ2-1; D gene ambiguous. V was trimmed by 3 bases and J by 7 bases, leaving 7 bases between them. Germline V gene data show CDR1 as SGHAT and CDR2 as FQNNGV. This CDR3 has 12 amino acids. DNA for the CDR3: TGTGCCAGCAGCTTTAACCCGAATGAGCAGTTCTTC. It encodes CASSFNPNEQFF.

DNA for the CDR3: TGTGCCACCAGCAGGGGGGGGTACTCTGGAAACACCATATATTTT. As protein: CATSRGGYSGNTIYF. The chain couples TRBV15 to TRBJ1-3; weak D call: TRBD1 (5 bases). In germline, CDR1 is LNHNV, CDR2 YYDKDF (reference sequence). V shed 3 bases and J shed 0 bases, with 9 bases lying between them. This CDR3 is 15 amino acids long.